The rows below give T cell receptor beta chains drawn from one sample of a study of response to subunit inactivated influenza vaccine. TCRdb ran MiXCR on the RT-PCR reads and lists one entry per CDR3 protein. The repertoire has 150,000 or so distinct CDR3 sequences, about 11% of them found once; the top ten carry over 10%. This specimen consisted of non-naive T cells sorted from PBMCs, obtained roughly 45 days after vaccination. These receptors came from a man aged 45-65 years who received an inactivated influenza vaccine. Each CDR3 is given with its conserved first and last residue. The D gene is left open where the match is weak. Some rows mark clone size as missing; the rest say once, few, many or name a class of expanded clone.

TRBJ1-2	-	-	TRBV10-3	CAISGGGHDGYTF	TGTGCCATCAGCGGGGGGGGGCACGATGGCTACACCTTC
TRBJ1-2	few	-	TRBV28	CASSFLGGRRPYGYTF	TGTGCCAGCAGTTTTCTTGGGGGGCGCAGACCCTATGGCTACACCTTC
TRBJ2-1	many	-	TRBV24-1	CATRGSGSYNEQFF	TGTGCCACTAGGGGGTCGGGGTCCTACAATGAGCAGTTCTTC
TRBJ2-1	-	-	TRBV2	CASRTPWGGGNTNNEQFF	TGTGCCAGCAGAACTCCCTGGGGGGGCGGAAACACTAACAATGAGCAGTTCTTC
TRBJ1-2	many	-	TRBV20-1	CSARDPGTYGYTF	TGCAGTGCTAGAGATCCGGGTACTTATGGCTACACCTTC
TRBJ2-2	-	TRBD1	TRBV7-2	CASSLTGKYTGELFF	TGTGCCAGCAGCTTGACAGGGAAGTACACCGGGGAGCTGTTTTTT
TRBJ2-1	-	-	TRBV12-3/TRBV12-4	CASSFSPPNEQFF	TGTGCCAGCAGTTTTAGCCCCCCCAATGAGCAGTTCTTC
TRBJ1-6	-	TRBD1	TRBV6-5	CASSYLEGASPLHF	TGTGCCAGCAGTTACTTAGAGGGGGCTTCACCCCTCCACTTT
TRBJ1-2	-	-	TRBV28	CASSSESVGGYTF	TGTGCCAGCAGTTCCGAGTCCGTCGGGGGCTACACCTTC
TRBJ1-4	many	-	TRBV7-2	CASSFGRGEKLFF	TGTGCCAGCAGCTTCGGCAGGGGAGAAAAACTGTTTTTT
TRBJ1-1	-	TRBD1	TRBV11-2	CASSSQGDTEAFF	TGTGCCAGCAGTTCACAGGGGGACACTGAAGCTTTCTTT
TRBJ1-6	few	-	TRBV5-6	CASSLEQNNSPLHF	TGTGCCAGCAGCTTGGAACAGAATAATTCACCCCTCCACTTT
TRBJ2-7	many	TRBD1	TRBV5-1	CASSLVPGGQGAYEQYF	TGCGCCAGCAGCTTGGTCCCAGGGGGACAGGGGGCCTACGAGCAGTACTTC
TRBJ2-7	few	TRBD2	TRBV6-2/TRBV6-3	CASSYLGLGILEQYF	TGTGCCAGCAGTTACCTGGGACTAGGAATCCTCGAGCAGTACTTC
TRBJ2-4	many	TRBD1	TRBV4-1	CASSRGQGNFLDIQYF	TGCGCCAGCAGCCGGGGACAGGGAAATTTTCTAGACATTCAGTACTTC
TRBJ2-2	many	-	TRBV15	CATSFSRTGELFF	TGTGCCACCAGCTTTAGCCGGACCGGGGAGCTGTTTTTT
TRBJ1-5	-	-	TRBV4-1	CASSQDQTDYQPQHF	TGCGCCAGCAGCCAAGATCAGACTGACTATCAGCCCCAGCATTTT
TRBJ1-4	-	-	TRBV28	CASSLSQGRTELFF	TGTGCCAGCAGTTTATCGCAGGGAAGGACGGAACTGTTTTTT
TRBJ2-7	few	TRBD1	TRBV11-1	CASSKDRGSYEQYF	TGTGCCAGCAGCAAGGACAGGGGATCCTACGAGCAGTACTTC
TRBJ1-1	few	TRBD1	TRBV11-1	CASSRTSLRGGWEATEAFF	TGTGCCAGCAGCCGAACCAGCCTCAGGGGGGGCTGGGAAGCAACTGAAGCTTTCTTT
TRBJ2-2	-	-	TRBV19	CASRLGAGTTGELFF	TGTGCCAGTCGCCTAGGTGCGGGGACCACCGGGGAGCTGTTTTTT
TRBJ2-6	-	-	TRBV5-1	CASSLGSAFSGANVLTF	TGCGCCAGCAGCTTGGGCAGCGCGTTCTCTGGGGCCAACGTCCTGACTTTC
TRBJ2-3	-	-	TRBV9	CASSVFPDTQYF	TGTGCCAGCAGCGTCTTCCCAGATACGCAGTATTTT
TRBJ1-6	-	TRBD1	TRBV20-1	CSAGQGASNSPLHF	TGCAGTGCTGGACAGGGGGCGTCGAATTCACCCCTCCACTTT
TRBJ2-5	few	-	TRBV5-6	CASSEGYRTQYF	TGTGCCAGCAGCGAAGGATACCGGACCCAGTACTTC
TRBJ1-1	-	-	TRBV12-3/TRBV12-4	CASSRQGRGTEAFF	TGTGCCAGCAGTCGACAAGGGCGGGGCACTGAAGCTTTCTTT
TRBJ2-7	many	TRBD1	TRBV7-8	CASSLLSGTGTFQSYEQYF	TGTGCCAGCAGCTTATTATCCGGGACAGGGACCTTCCAGTCCTACGAGCAGTACTTC
TRBJ2-3	few	-	TRBV20-1	CSAPVVRGETDTQYF	TGCAGTGCCCCAGTTGTTAGGGGAGAAACAGATACGCAGTATTTT
TRBJ1-5	many	-	TRBV20-1	CSARDLRTLGDQPQHF	TGCAGTGCTAGAGATTTGAGAACTCTGGGGGATCAGCCCCAGCATTTT